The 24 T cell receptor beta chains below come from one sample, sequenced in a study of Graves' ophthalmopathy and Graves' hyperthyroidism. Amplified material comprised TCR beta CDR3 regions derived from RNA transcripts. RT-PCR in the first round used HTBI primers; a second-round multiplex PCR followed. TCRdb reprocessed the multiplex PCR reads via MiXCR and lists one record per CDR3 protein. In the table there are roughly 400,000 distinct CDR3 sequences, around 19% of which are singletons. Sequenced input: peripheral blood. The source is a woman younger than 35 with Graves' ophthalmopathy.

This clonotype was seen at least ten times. The CDR3: CASSLGQDINQPQHF. The CDR3 region has the DNA TGTGCCAGCAGCTTGGGGCAGGATATTAATCAGCCCCAGCATTTT. The chain is built from TRBV5-5 and TRBJ1-5; D not resolved. Between the trimmed V and J ends, which lost 0 bases and 4 bases, there was a span of 11 bases. The CDR3 loop spans 15 amino acids. CDR1 is SGHKS, CDR2 YYEKEE, per germline (reference sequence).

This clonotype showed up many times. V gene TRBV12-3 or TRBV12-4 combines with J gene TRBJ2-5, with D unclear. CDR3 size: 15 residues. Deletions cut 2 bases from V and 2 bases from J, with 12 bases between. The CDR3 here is CASSLNVAAQETQYF. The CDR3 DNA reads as TGTGCCAGCAGTTTAAACGTGGCAGCGCAAGAGACCCAGTACTTC.

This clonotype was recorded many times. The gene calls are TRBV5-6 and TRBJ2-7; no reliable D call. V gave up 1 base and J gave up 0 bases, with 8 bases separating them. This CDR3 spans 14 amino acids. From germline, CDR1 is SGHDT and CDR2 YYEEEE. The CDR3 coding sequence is TGTGCCAGCAGCTTGATTGCTAACTCCTACGAGCAGTACTTC. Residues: CASSLIANSYEQYF. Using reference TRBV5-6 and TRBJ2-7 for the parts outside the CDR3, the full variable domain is DAGVTQSPTHLIKTRGQQVTLRCSPKSGHDTVSWYQQALGQGPQFIFQYYEEEERQRGNFPDRFSGHQFPNYSSELNVNALLLGDSALYLCASSLIANSYEQYFGPGTRLTVT.

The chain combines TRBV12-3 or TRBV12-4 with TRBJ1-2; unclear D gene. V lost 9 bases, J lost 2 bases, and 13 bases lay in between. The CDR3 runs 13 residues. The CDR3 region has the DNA TGTGCCAGTTTGGGTTTTTCGAACTATGGCTACACCTTC. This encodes CASLGFSNYGYTF.

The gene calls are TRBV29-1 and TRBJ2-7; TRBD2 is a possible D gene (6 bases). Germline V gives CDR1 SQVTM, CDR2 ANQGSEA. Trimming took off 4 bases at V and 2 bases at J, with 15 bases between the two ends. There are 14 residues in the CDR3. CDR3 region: CSVVGQGLTYEQYF. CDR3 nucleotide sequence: TGCAGCGTTGTAGGGCAGGGACTTACCTACGAGCAGTACTTC.

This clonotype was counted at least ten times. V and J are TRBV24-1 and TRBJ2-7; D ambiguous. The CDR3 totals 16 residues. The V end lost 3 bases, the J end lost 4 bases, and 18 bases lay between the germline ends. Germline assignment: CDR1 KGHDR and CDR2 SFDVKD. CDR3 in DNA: TGTGCCACCAGTGATACCCCCCCCATGAGAACTTACGAGCAGTACTTC. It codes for CATSDTPPMRTYEQYF.

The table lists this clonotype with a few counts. CDR3 residues: CASSQETGVPYEQYF. The CDR3 coding sequence is TGTGCCAGCAGCCAAGAAACAGGGGTCCCCTACGAGCAGTACTTC. The chain links TRBV3-1 to TRBJ2-7; TRBD1 aligns across 7 bases. V gave up 0 bases and J gave up 2 bases; unmatched junction bases: 4. The CDR3 has 15 amino acids. CDR1 and CDR2 from the germline V gene are LGHDT and YNNKEL (reference sequence).

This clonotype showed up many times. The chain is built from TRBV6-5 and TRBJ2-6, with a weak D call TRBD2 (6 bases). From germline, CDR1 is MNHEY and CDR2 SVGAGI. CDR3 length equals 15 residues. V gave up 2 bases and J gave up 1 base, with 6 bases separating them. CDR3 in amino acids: CASSYAGSGANVLTF. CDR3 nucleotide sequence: TGTGCCAGCAGTTACGCGGGGTCTGGGGCCAACGTCCTGACTTTC.

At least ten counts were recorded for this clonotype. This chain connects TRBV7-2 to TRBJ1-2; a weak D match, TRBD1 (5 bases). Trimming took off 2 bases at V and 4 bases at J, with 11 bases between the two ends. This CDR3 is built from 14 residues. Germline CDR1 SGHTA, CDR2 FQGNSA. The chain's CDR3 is CASSLKGWIYGYTF. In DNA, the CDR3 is TGTGCCAGCAGCTTAAAGGGGTGGATCTATGGCTACACCTTC. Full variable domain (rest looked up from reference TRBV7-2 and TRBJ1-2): GAGVSQSPSNKVTEKGKDVELRCDPISGHTALYWYRQSLGQGLEFLIYFQGNSAPDKSGLPSDRFSAERTGGSVSTLTIQRTQQEDSAVYLCASSLKGWIYGYTFGSGTRLTVV.

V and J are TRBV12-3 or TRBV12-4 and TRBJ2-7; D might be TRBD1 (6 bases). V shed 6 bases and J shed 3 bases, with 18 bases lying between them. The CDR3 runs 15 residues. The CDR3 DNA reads TGTGCCAGCAGCAATACAGGGCCTCTCTTCTACGAGCAGTACTTC. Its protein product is CASSNTGPLFYEQYF.

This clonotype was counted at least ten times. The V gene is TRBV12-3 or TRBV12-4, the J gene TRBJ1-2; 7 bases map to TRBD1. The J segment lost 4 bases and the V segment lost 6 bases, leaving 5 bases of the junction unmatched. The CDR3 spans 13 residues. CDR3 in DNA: TGTGCCAGCAGCCGGGGACAGCTCTATGGCTACACCTTC. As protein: CASSRGQLYGYTF.

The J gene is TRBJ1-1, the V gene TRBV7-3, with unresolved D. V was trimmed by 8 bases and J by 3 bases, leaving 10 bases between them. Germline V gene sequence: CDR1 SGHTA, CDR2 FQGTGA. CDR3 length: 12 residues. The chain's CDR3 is CASEGADTEAFF. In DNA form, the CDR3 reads TGTGCCAGCGAAGGAGCGGACACTGAAGCTTTCTTT.

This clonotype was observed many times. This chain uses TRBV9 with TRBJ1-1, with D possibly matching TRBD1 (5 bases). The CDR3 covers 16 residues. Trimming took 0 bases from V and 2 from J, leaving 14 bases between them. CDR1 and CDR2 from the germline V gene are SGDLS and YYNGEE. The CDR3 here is CASSVGDRGINTEAFF. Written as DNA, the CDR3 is TGTGCCAGCAGCGTAGGTGATAGGGGAATCAACACTGAAGCTTTCTTT. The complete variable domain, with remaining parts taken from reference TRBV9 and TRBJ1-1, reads DSGVTQTPKHLITATGQRVTLRCSPRSGDLSVYWYQQSLDQGLQFLIQYYNGEERAKGNILERFSAQQFPDLHSELNLSSLELGDSALYFCASSVGDRGINTEAFFGQGTRLTVV.

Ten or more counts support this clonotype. CDR3 in DNA: TGTGCCAGCAGGATGGAGGGGCGGATGGGCATTCAGTACTTC. It specifies CASRMEGRMGIQYF. V is TRBV6-2 or TRBV6-3 and J is TRBJ2-4; possible D gene TRBD2, 6 bases. Germline V CDR1 and CDR2: MNHEY, SVGEGT. The CDR3 length is 14 residues. V was pared by 6 bases and J by 9 bases, with 18 bases between.

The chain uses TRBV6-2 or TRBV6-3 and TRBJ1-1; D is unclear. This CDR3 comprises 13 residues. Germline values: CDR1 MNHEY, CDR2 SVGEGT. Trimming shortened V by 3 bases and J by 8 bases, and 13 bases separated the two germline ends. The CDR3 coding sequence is TGTGCCAGCAGTTATTTCTTAGAGAACGAAGCTTTCTTT. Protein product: CASSYFLENEAFF.

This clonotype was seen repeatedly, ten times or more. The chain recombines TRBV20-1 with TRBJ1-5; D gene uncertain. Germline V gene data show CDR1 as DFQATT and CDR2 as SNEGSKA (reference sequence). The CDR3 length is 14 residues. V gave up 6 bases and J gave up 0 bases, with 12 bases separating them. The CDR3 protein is CSAAAAYSNQPQHF. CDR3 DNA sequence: TGCAGTGCCGCGGCGGCATATAGCAATCAGCCCCAGCATTTT.

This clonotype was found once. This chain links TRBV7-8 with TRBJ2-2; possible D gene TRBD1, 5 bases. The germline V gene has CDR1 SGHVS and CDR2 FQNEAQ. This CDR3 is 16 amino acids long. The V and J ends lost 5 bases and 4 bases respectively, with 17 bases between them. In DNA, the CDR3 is TGTGCCAGCAGCCTCGCGTTGGCAGGGCGCACCGGGGAGCTGTTTTTT. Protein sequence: CASSLALAGRTGELFF.

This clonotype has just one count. For the CDR3, the DNA is TGCAGTGCCCTACCCGCGGACAGGGCGGAAGAGACCCAGTACTTC. This codes for CSALPADRAEETQYF. The chain recombines TRBV20-1 with TRBJ2-5; TRBD1 agrees at 8 bases. The length of the CDR3 is 15 residues. V was clipped by 6 bases and J by 3 bases; unmatched bases: 12. Germline CDR1 is DFQATT and CDR2 is SNEGSKA (reference sequence).

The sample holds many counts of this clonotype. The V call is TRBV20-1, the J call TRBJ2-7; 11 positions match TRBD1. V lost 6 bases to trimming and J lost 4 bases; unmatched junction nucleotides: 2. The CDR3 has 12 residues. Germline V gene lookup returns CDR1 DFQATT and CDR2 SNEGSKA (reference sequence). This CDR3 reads CSARDRGYEQYF. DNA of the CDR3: TGCAGTGCCCGGGACAGGGGGTACGAGCAGTACTTC.

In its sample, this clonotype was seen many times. CDR3 residues: CASSYSEVGNTIYF. DNA of the CDR3: TGTGCCAGCAGTTACTCGGAGGTGGGAAACACCATATATTTT. J is TRBJ1-3 and V is TRBV6-5; the D is unclear. V shed 0 bases and J shed 4 bases, with 7 bases lying between them. In germline, CDR1 is MNHEY, CDR2 SVGAGI. The CDR3 is 14 amino acids.

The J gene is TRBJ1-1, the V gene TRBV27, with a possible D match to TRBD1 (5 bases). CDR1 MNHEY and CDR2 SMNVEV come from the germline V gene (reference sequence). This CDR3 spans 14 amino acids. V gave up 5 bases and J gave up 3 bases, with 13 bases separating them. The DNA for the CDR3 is TGTGCCAGCAGTGGTAGGGGACGTCACACTGAAGCTTTCTTT. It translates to CASSGRGRHTEAFF.

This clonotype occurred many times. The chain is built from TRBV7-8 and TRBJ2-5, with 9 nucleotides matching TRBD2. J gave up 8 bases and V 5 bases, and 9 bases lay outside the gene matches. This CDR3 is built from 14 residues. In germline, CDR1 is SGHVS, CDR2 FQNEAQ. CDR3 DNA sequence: TGTGCCAGCAGCGCGGGACTAGCCACCCTAACCCAGTACTTC. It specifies CASSAGLATLTQYF. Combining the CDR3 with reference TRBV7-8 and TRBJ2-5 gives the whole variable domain GAGVSQSPRYKVAKRGQDVALRCDPISGHVSLFWYQQALGQGPEFLTYFQNEAQLDKSGLPSDRFFAERPEGSVSTLKIQRTQQEDSAVYLCASSAGLATLTQYFGPGTRLLVL.

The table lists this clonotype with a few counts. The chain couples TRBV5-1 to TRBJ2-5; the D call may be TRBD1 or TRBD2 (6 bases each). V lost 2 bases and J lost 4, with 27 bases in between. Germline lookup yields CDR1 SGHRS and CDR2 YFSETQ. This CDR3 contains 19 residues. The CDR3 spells CASSFGGGTFGVVGETQYF. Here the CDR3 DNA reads TGCGCCAGCAGCTTTGGAGGGGGGACATTTGGGGTTGTAGGAGAGACCCAGTACTTC.

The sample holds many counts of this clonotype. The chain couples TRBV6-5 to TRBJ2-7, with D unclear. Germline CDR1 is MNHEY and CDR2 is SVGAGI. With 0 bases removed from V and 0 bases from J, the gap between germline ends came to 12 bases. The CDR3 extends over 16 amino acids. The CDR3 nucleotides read TGTGCCAGCAGTTACTCGGGAATGAGGAGCTCCTACGAGCAGTACTTC. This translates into CASSYSGMRSSYEQYF.